This TCR beta chain was documented in a study of T-cell reconstitution after alpha-beta-depleted transplantation in children listed by TCRdb under 2016. General notes on the study: T-cell immune reconstitution after TCRalphabeta/CD19-depleted allogeneic hematopoietic cell transplantation in children was quantitatively tracked in the study by means of TCR repertoire profiling.

The research as a whole found: In some patients, high TCRbeta diversity at day 60 was attributed to recipient T cells and intrathymic progenitors that had survived conditioning. Apparently early alphabetaT-cell count recovery about two months after transplant reportedly relied on only several hundred rapidly expanded clones derived from non-depleted graft cells. Hyperexpanded clone frequencies declined over subsequent months; after one year, T-cell counts and TCRbeta diversity were mostly attributed to newly produced T cells.

The sample's treatment or condition label, decoded: allogeneic hematopoietic cell transplantation with graft depleted of TCRalphabeta T cells and CD19 B cells. The transplant recipients were children given TCRalphabeta/CD19-depleted allogeneic hematopoietic cell grafts. V lost 0 bases and J lost 3 bases, and the count of bases not matched to a germline gene is 4. CDR1 and CDR2 are read off the germline V gene as MGHRA and YSYEKL. Spanning cysteine to phenylalanine, the CDR3 consists of 16 amino acids. The DNA shown is the 48-base CDR3, in frame from base 1. The library was made by PCR. TCRdb records Illumina HiSeq 2500 as the sequencer. To normalize quantification of the TCRbeta repertoire, the TCR libraries were built with molecular barcoding that relied on unique molecular identifiers. In TCRdb, the public reads were trimmed at Q25 with fastp and aligned with MiXCR, with productive beta chains retained. Duplicate CDR3 protein sequences are folded into a single record with the most common DNA and genes. The sample profile shows 900,000 or so distinct CDR3 sequences; around 15% of them were found once. The ten most abundant clones make up around 5.3% of the sample.

This clonotype has at least ten counts. The antigen this receptor binds is unknown. The sample holds no much larger clone one base away, and base qualities are not on file. The sequence links TRBV4-1 to TRBJ2-7; TRBD1 fits 11 bases in the junction. This specimen consisted of PBMCs, mostly from graft donor cells, obtained 360 days after TCRalphabeta/CD19-depleted stem cell transplant. The sequence came from a male patient aged 10 to 17 who had a stem cell transplant for acute lymphoblastic leukemia, so the T cells may come from the graft donor. The DNA sequence is given as TGCGCCAGCAGCCAAGATGCCGGGACAGGGGGCTACGAGCAGTACTTC. Protein translation: CASSQDAGTGGYEQYF.